This passage covers 14 T cell receptor beta chains from one sample sequenced in a study of T cell changes during pregnancy in multiple sclerosis. Assay: immunoSEQ multiplex PCR; the TCRdb copy retains only in-frame clones and omits some. This table holds about 87,000 clones, 90% to 95% found once. The sequences come from peripheral blood, collected in the third trimester of pregnancy. Every receptor here comes from a female donor in good health, enrolled as a control in a pregnancy study.

V and J are TRBV12-2 and TRBJ1-5; the table's D call, TRBD1, was not checked against the DNA. TRBV12-2 has pseudogene status. The CDR3 has 16 amino acids. DNA for the CDR3: TGTGCAAGTCGCTTATGCTTGGCAGGGGAGAATCAGCCCCAGCATTTT. Its protein product is CASRLCLAGENQPQHF.

The V call is TRBV28, the J call TRBJ2-7, with TRBD2 as a possible D gene (5 bases). Germline V gene data show CDR1 as MDHEN and CDR2 as SYDVKM. Between the trimmed V and J ends, which lost 6 bases and 2 bases, there was a span of 20 bases. CDR3 length equals 16 residues. The CDR3 bases are TGTGCCAGCAGCCCCTCGGGGTCCCCTTTTACCTACGAGCAGTACTTC. Amino acids: CASSPSGSPFTYEQYF.

The chain is built from TRBV6-1 and TRBJ1-5, with D maybe TRBD1 (6 bases). CDR1 and CDR2 from the germline V gene are MNHNS and SASEGT. V was clipped by 5 bases and J by 9 bases, with 11 bases between them. The CDR3 runs 12 residues. CDR3 amino acids: CASSFQGPPQHF. As DNA, the CDR3 is TGTGCCAGCAGTTTTCAGGGGCCGCCCCAGCATTTT.

This chain connects TRBV5-1 to TRBJ1-3; D is possibly TRBD1 (5 bases). Trimming cost V 4 bases and J 4 bases, with 15 bases left between them. The CDR3 contains 15 residues. Germline lookup yields CDR1 SGHRS and CDR2 YFSETQ. This CDR3 reads CASSEGGAAGNTIYF. The CDR3 region has the DNA TGCGCCAGCAGCGAAGGAGGGGCTGCGGGAAACACCATATATTTT.

CDR3 region: CASRSVAGGGADTQYF. In DNA form, the CDR3 reads TGTGCCAGCAGGTCCGTAGCGGGAGGAGGCGCAGATACGCAGTATTTT. J is TRBJ2-3 and V is TRBV28, with 10 bases fitting TRBD2. The germline V gene has CDR1 MDHEN and CDR2 SYDVKM. Losses at the gene ends were 6 bases for V and 4 bases for J; bases not matched to a gene: 10. This CDR3 spans 16 amino acids.

The chain couples TRBV15 to TRBJ1-5; D gene uncertain. Deletions cut 0 bases from V and 6 bases from J, with 6 bases between. The germline V gene encodes CDR1 LNHNV and CDR2 YYDKDF (reference sequence). The CDR3 has 13 amino acids. The CDR3 sequence: CATSRDFPQPQHF. The CDR3 DNA follows: TGTGCCACCAGCAGAGACTTTCCTCAGCCCCAGCATTTT.

The chain couples TRBV4-1 to TRBJ2-1, with 7 bases matching TRBD2. The ends lost 3 bases at V and 2 bases at J; junction bases unmatched: 4. This CDR3 is 15 amino acids long. Germline CDR1 and CDR2: MGHRA and YSYEKL. CDR3: CASSHAGEAYNEQFF. For the CDR3, the DNA is TGCGCCAGCAGCCACGCGGGAGAAGCCTACAATGAGCAGTTCTTC.

This clone showed up just once. The chain uses TRBV5-6 and TRBJ1-5, with TRBD1 matching over 7 bases. This CDR3 region has 15 residues. Germline loops: CDR1 SGHDT, CDR2 YYEEEE. Unmatched junction bases numbered 8, after V lost 3 bases and J lost 5 bases. The chain's CDR3 is CASSSSDREDQPQHF. In DNA form, the CDR3 reads TGTGCCAGCAGCTCAAGCGACAGGGAGGATCAGCCCCAGCATTTT.

The CDR3 loop reads CASSKTGKRTDTQYF. In DNA, the CDR3 is TGTGCCAGCAGCAAGACAGGGAAGAGAACAGATACGCAGTATTTT. This chain connects TRBV11-2 to TRBJ2-3, with TRBD1 matching 7 bases. The CDR3 covers 15 residues. Germline V CDR1 and CDR2: SGHAT, FQNNGV. V lost 5 bases to trimming and J lost 3 bases; unmatched junction nucleotides: 8. The full variable domain, with the rest looked up from reference TRBV11-2 and TRBJ2-3, is EAGVAQSPRYKIIEKRQSVAFWCNPISGHATLYWYQQILGQGPKLLIQFQNNGVVDDSQLPKDRFSAERLKGVDSTLKIQPAKLEDSAVYLCASSKTGKRTDTQYFGPGTRLTVL.

The gene calls are TRBV9 and TRBJ1-4; unclear D gene. Germline CDR1 reads SGDLS; CDR2 reads YYNGEE. V was clipped by 3 bases and J by 0 bases, with 12 bases between them. The CDR3 spans 16 residues. The CDR3 DNA follows: TGTGCCAGCAGCGAGAACAGCTTTGCAACTAATGAAAAACTGTTTTTT. It yields the protein CASSENSFATNEKLFF.

This clone appeared a single time. The V gene is TRBV7-9, the J gene TRBJ2-1; D is unclear. CDR1 is SEHNR and CDR2 is FQNEAQ in the germline V gene (reference sequence). The CDR3 is 17 amino acids. The V and J ends lost 2 bases and 0 bases respectively, with 14 bases between them. The CDR3 here is CASSLPPSKSSYNEQFF. CDR3 sequence (DNA): TGTGCCAGCAGCTTACCACCCTCCAAGAGCTCCTACAATGAGCAGTTCTTC. The full variable domain, its missing parts supplied by reference TRBV7-9 and TRBJ2-1, is DTGVSQNPRHKITKRGQNVTFRCDPISEHNRLYWYRQTLGQGPEFLTYFQNEAQLEKSRLLSDRFSAERPKGSFSTLEIQRTEQGDSAMYLCASSLPPSKSSYNEQFFGPGTRLTVL.

This clone has just one count. This chain connects TRBV28 to TRBJ2-3; TRBD1 matches 10 bases. V lost 4 bases and J lost 5; bases outside the gene matches: 6. This CDR3 contains 15 residues. CDR1 and CDR2 from the germline V gene are MDHEN and SYDVKM. CDR3 sequence: CASSSAGTGEDTQYF. As DNA, the CDR3 is TGTGCCAGCAGTTCAGCCGGGACAGGGGAAGATACGCAGTATTTT.

J is TRBJ2-7 and V is TRBV5-1; TRBD1 matches 8 bases. Trimming at V came to 0 bases and at J to 4 bases, leaving 9 bases not matched to a gene. The germline CDR1 and CDR2 sequences are SGHRS and YFSETQ. The CDR3 loop spans 16 amino acids. CDR3 DNA: TGCGCCAGCAGCTTGGCCGGACAGGGAACAGGGTACGAGCAGTACTTC. Translating gives CASSLAGQGTGYEQYF.

V and J are TRBV9 and TRBJ1-4, with D hard to call. V shed 6 bases and J shed 6 bases, with 15 bases lying between them. The CDR3 loop spans 14 amino acids. Germline V gene data show CDR1 as SGDLS and CDR2 as YYNGEE. The CDR3 bases are TGTGCCAGCAACTCCGGGTCCCGAGATGAAAAACTGTTTTTT. Translating it yields CASNSGSRDEKLFF.